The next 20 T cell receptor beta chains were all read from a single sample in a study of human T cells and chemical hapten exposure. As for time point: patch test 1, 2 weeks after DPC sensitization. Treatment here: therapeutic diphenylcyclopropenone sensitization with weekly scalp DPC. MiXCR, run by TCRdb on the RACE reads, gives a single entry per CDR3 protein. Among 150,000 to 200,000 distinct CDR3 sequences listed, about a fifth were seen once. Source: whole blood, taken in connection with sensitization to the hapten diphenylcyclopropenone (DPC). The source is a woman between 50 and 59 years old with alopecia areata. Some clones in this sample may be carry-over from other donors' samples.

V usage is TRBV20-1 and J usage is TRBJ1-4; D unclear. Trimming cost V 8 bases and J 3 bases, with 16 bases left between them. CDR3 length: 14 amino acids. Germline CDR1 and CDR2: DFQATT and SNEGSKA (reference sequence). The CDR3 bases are TGCAGTTCAAAACGGTCCGCCCCTAATGAAAAACTGTTTTTT. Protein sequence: CSSKRSAPNEKLFF.

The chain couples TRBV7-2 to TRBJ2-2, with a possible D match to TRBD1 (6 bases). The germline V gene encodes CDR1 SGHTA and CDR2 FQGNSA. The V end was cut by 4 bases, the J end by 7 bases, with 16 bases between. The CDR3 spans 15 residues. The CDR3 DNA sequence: TGTGCCAGCAGCTCCCAGGGGTCGGTTATCGGGGAGCTGTTTTTT. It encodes CASSSQGSVIGELFF.

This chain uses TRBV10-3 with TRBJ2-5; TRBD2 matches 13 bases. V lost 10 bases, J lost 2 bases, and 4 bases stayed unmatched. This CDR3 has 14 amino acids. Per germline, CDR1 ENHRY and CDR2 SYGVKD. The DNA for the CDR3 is TGTGCCAGCTCGGGACTAGCGGGGCAAGAGACCCAGTACTTC. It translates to CASSGLAGQETQYF.

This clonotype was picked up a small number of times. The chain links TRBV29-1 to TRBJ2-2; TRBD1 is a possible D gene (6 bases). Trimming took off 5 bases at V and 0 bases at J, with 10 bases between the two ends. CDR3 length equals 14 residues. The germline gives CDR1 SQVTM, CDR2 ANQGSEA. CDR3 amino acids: CSVRQASNTGELFF. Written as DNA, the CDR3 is TGCAGCGTTAGACAGGCTTCGAACACCGGGGAGCTGTTTTTT.

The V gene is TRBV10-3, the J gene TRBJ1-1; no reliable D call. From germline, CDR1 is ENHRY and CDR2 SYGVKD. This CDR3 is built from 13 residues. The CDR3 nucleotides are TGTGCAACGCAAAGGGTGGCGAACACTGAAGCTTTCTTT. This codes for CATQRVANTEAFF.

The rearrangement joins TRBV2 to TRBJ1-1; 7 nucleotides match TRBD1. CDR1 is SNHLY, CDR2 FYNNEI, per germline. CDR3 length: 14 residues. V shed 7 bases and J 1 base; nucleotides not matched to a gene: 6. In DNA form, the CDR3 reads TGTGCCAGCAACCTGGGACAGCAGAACACTGAAGCTTTCTTT. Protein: CASNLGQQNTEAFF. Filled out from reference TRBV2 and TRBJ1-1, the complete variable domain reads EPEVTQTPSHQVTQMGQEVILRCVPISNHLYFYWYRQILGQKVEFLVSFYNNEISEKSEIFDDQFSVERPDGSNFTLKIRSTKLEDSAMYFCASNLGQQNTEAFFGQGTRLTVV.

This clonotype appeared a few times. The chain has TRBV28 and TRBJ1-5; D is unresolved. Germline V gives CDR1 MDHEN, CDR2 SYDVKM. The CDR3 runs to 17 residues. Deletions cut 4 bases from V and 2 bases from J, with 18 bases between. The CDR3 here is CASSSAVGPTGNQPQHF. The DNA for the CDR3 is TGTGCCAGCAGTTCCGCAGTAGGGCCAACGGGCAATCAGCCCCAGCATTTT. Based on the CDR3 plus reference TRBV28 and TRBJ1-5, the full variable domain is DVKVTQSSRYLVKRTGEKVFLECVQDMDHENMFWYRQDPGLGLRLIYFSYDVKMKEKGDIPEGYSVSREKKERFSLILESASTNQTSMYLCASSSAVGPTGNQPQHFGDGTRLSIL.

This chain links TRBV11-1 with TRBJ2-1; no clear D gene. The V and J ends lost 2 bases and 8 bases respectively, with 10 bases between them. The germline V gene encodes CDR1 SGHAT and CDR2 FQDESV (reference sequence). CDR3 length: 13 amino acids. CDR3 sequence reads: CASSLSHRDEQFF. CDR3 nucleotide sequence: TGTGCCAGCAGCTTATCCCACCGCGATGAGCAGTTCTTC.

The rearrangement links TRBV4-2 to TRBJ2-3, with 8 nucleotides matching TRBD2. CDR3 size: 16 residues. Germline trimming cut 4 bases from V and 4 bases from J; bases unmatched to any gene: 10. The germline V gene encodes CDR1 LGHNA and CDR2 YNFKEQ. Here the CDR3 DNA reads TGTGCCAGCAGCCTAGAGCGGGAGTTGGTGGCAGATACGCAGTATTTT. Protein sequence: CASSLERELVADTQYF.

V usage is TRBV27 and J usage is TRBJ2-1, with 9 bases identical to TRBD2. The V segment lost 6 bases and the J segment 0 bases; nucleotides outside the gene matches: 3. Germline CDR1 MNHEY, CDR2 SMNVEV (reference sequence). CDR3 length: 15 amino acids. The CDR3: CASSPSGTSYNEQFF. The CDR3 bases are TGTGCCAGCAGCCCTAGCGGGACCTCCTACAATGAGCAGTTCTTC.

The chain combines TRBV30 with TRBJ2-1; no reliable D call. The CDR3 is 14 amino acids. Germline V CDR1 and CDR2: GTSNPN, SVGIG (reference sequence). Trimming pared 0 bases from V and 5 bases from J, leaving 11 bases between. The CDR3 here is CAWSVLPVNNEQFF. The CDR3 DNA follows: TGTGCCTGGAGTGTATTGCCGGTGAACAATGAGCAGTTCTTC.

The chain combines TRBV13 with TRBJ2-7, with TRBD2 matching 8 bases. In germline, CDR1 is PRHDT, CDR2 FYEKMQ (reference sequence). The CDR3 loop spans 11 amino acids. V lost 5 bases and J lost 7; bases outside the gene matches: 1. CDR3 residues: CASSREGEQYF. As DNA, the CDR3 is TGTGCCAGCAGCCGGGAGGGGGAGCAGTACTTC.

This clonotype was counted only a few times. The CDR3 reads CSVVDSRNNEQFF. CDR3 nucleotide sequence: TGCAGCGTGGTTGACTCGCGTAACAATGAGCAGTTCTTC. The gene calls are TRBV29-1 and TRBJ2-1; D is unclear. V was pared by 6 bases and J by 5 bases, with 14 bases between. The CDR3 runs to 13 residues. Germline V CDR1 and CDR2: SQVTM, ANQGSEA.

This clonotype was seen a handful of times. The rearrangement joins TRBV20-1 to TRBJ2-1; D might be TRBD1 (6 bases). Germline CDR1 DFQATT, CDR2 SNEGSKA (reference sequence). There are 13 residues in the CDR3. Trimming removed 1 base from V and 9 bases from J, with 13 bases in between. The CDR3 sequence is CSARGTGMGEQFF. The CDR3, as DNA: TGCAGTGCTAGAGGTACAGGGATGGGTGAGCAGTTCTTC.

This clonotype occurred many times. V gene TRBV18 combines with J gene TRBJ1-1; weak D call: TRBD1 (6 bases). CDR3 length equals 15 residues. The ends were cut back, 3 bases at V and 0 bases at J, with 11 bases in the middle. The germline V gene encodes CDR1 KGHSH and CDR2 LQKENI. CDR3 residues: CASSPQGTMNTEAFF. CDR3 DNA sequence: TGTGCCAGCTCACCTCAGGGGACCATGAACACTGAAGCTTTCTTT.

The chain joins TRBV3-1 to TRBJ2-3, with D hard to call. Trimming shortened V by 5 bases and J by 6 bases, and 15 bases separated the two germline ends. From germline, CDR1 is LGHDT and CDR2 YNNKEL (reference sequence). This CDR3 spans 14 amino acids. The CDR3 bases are TGTGCCAGCAGCTCCAATATGGGTATGGATACGCAGTATTTT. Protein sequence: CASSSNMGMDTQYF.

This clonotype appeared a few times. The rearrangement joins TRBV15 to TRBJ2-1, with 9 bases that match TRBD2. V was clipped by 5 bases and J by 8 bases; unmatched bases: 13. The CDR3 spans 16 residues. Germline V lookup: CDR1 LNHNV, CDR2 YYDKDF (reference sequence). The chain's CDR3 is CATSGGGVKSDHEQFF. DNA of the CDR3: TGTGCCACCAGCGGCGGGGGGGTTAAAAGCGATCATGAGCAGTTCTTC.

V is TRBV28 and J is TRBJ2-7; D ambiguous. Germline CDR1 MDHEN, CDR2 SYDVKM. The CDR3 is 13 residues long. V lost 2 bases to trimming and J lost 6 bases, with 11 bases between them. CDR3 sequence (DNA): TGTGCCAGCAGTTTAAAGATTGTGGGCGAGCAGTACTTC. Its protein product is CASSLKIVGEQYF.

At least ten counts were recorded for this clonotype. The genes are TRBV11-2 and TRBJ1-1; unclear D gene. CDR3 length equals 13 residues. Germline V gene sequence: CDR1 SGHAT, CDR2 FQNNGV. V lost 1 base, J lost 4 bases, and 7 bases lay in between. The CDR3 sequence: CASSLAAGTEAFF. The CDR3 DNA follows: TGTGCCAGCAGCTTAGCGGCGGGCACTGAAGCTTTCTTT.

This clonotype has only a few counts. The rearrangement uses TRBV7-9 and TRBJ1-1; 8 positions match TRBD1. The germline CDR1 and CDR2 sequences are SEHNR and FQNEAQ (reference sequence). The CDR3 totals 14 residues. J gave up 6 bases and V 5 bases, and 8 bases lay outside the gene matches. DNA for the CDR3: TGTGCCAGCAGCGGACAGGGCTTGGTGGCTGAAGCTTTCTTT. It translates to CASSGQGLVAEAFF. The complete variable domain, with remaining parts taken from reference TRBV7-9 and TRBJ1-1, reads DTGVSQNPRHKITKRGQNVTFRCDPISEHNRLYWYRQTLGQGPEFLTYFQNEAQLEKSRLLSDRFSAERPKGSFSTLEIQRTEQGDSAMYLCASSGQGLVAEAFFGQGTRLTVV.